This TCR beta chain was found in a study of shared clonotypes between healthy human individuals. The study's findings and limits: Deeper or shallower sequencing was expected to change how clonotypes are shared among donors.

Assay: immunoSEQ multiplex PCR; the TCRdb copy retains only in-frame clones and omits some. The table includes around 610,000 clones, about 96% detected once. The naive CD8 population came from CD45RO-negative cells selected for CCR7, without terminally differentiated effector memory CD45RA+ cells. In the case of this clone: The antigen is undetermined.

Material: naive CD8+ T cells sorted from blood. The TCR was taken from a woman aged 25 to 45 in good health.

CDR3 coding DNA: TGTGCCAGCAGTCCGTGGCTACTAGCGGGGGCGACCTACGAGCAGTACTTC. This sequence encodes CASSPWLLAGATYEQYF. V gene TRBV27 combines with J gene TRBJ2-7, with 11 nucleotides matching TRBD2. The CDR3 is 17 residues long. Per the germline V gene, CDR1 is MNHEY and CDR2 is SMNVEV (reference sequence). J gave up 2 bases and V 5 bases, and 11 bases lay outside the gene matches.